This is a list of T cell receptor beta chains from one sample in a study of Ad26.COV2.S vaccination and SARS-CoV-2 variants. The table came from immunoSEQ multiplex PCR; TCRdb's copy has only in-frame clones and leaves some out. The sample has some 340,000 clones, around four fifths seen once. Sequencing used peripheral blood, obtained in a trial of Ad26.COV2.S vaccine versus placebo. These receptors were taken from a person between 18 and 60 years old who received the Ad26.COV2.S COVID-19 vaccine or a placebo. The CDR3 runs from the conserved cysteine through the conserved F or W. The D gene is left open where the match is weak. Clone size is not always given. Where it is, it says once, few, many or a class for expanded clones.

TRBV27	TRBJ2-5	once	NA	CASSRLGFVDSETQYF	TGTGCCAGCAGCCGCCTCGGGTTTGTTGATTCGGAGACCCAGTACTTC
TRBV6-5	TRBJ1-1	NA	NA	CASSYLSTRGNTEAFF	TGTGCCAGCAGTTACCTTTCAACAAGGGGGAACACTGAAGCTTTCTTT
TRBV4-1	TRBJ2-5	NA	NA	CASSQNGPFTQETQYF	TGCGCCAGCAGCCAAAATGGCCCGTTCACTCAAGAGACCCAGTACTTC
TRBV28	TRBJ1-4	NA	NA	CASSGPGGATNEKLFF	TGTGCCAGCAGTGGCCCCGGGGGTGCAACTAATGAAAAACTGTTTTTT
TRBV9	TRBJ2-5	NA	NA	CASSVVPSGTVQETQYF	TGTGCCAGCAGCGTAGTTCCCTCCGGGACGGTCCAAGAGACCCAGTACTTC
TRBV5-1	TRBJ2-5	NA	TRBD1	CASSLGRQGYPQETQYF	TGCGCCAGCAGCTTGGGGCGACAGGGGTATCCCCAAGAGACCCAGTACTTC
TRBV2	TRBJ2-2	once	NA	CASSRTSTRTGELFF	TGTGCCAGCAGTCGGACGTCGACGAGGACCGGGGAGCTGTTTTTT
TRBV7-8	TRBJ1-5	NA	NA	CASSPQGLGTGQPQHF	TGTGCCAGCAGCCCACAGGGTTTGGGGACGGGACAGCCCCAGCATTTT
TRBV5-8	TRBJ1-3	few	TRBD1	CASWAPTGSGNTIYF	TGTGCCAGCTGGGCCCCGACAGGGTCCGGAAACACCATATATTTT
TRBV5-1	TRBJ1-2	NA	NA	CASSPSRGLRGYTF	TGCGCCAGCAGCCCTAGTCGGGGCCTGAGGGGCTACACCTTC
TRBV6-5	TRBJ2-2	few	NA	CASGRIGPGELFF	TGTGCCAGCGGTCGTATCGGTCCCGGGGAGCTGTTTTTT
TRBV7-2	TRBJ1-4	NA	NA	CASSLWDLGGEKLFF	TGTGCCAGCAGCCTATGGGACCTCGGAGGGGAAAAACTGTTTTTT
TRBV19	TRBJ2-2	once	NA	CASSFRANTGELFF	TGTGCCAGTAGTTTCAGGGCGAACACCGGGGAGCTGTTTTTT
TRBV2	TRBJ2-7	NA	NA	CASSEDDHREAYEQYF	TGTGCCAGCAGTGAGGACGACCACAGGGAAGCCTACGAGCAGTACTTC
TRBV3-1/TRBV3-2	TRBJ2-7	NA	NA	CASSQVRGNGEQYF	TGTGCCAGCAGCCAAGTAAGGGGGAACGGCGAGCAGTACTTC
TRBV12-3/TRBV12-4	TRBJ1-1	NA	TRBD1	CASSWGDRGRAFF	TGTGCCAGCAGTTGGGGGGACAGGGGACGAGCTTTCTTT
TRBV15	TRBJ2-2	NA	NA	CATSRVITGELFF	TGTGCCACCAGCAGAGTCATCACCGGGGAGCTGTTTTTT
TRBV5-4	TRBJ2-1	NA	NA	CASSFSREQFF	TGTGCCAGCAGCTTTTCTAGGGAGCAGTTCTTC
TRBV5-1	TRBJ2-7	NA	NA	CASSWDGAYEQYF	TGCGCCAGCAGCTGGGACGGTGCCTACGAGCAGTACTTC
TRBV5-1	TRBJ1-1	few	NA	CASSLGRENTEAFF	TGCGCCAGCAGTTTGGGACGGGAGAACACTGAAGCTTTCTTT
TRBV18	TRBJ2-7	NA	TRBD2	CASSTAGGGYEQYF	TGTGCCAGCTCTACGGCGGGGGGCGGTTACGAGCAGTACTTC
TRBV2	TRBJ2-7	NA	NA	CASRVWGRHEQYF	TGTGCCAGCAGGGTTTGGGGGAGGCACGAGCAGTACTTC
TRBV18	TRBJ2-3	NA	NA	CASSPLAPPDTQYF	TGTGCCAGCTCACCACTAGCCCCTCCAGATACGCAGTATTTT
TRBV11-2	TRBJ1-5	many	NA	CASSPGTLSQPQHF	TGTGCCAGCAGTCCCGGGACATTAAGTCAGCCCCAGCATTTT
TRBV7-9	TRBJ2-5	NA	TRBD1	CASSLGGDRRETQYF	TGTGCCAGCAGCTTAGGGGGGGACAGGCGGGAGACCCAGTACTTC
TRBV2	TRBJ1-3	NA	NA	CASSDKLGLGNTIYF	TGTGCCAGCAGTGATAAACTGGGGTTGGGAAACACCATATATTTT
TRBV7-3	TRBJ2-2	NA	NA	CASSLGGNTGELFF	TGTGCCAGCAGCTTAGGGGGGAACACCGGGGAGCTGTTTTTT
TRBV6-1	TRBJ1-3	NA	NA	CASSSSGTGNTIYF	TGTGCCAGCAGTTCCTCCGGGACAGGAAACACCATATATTTT
TRBV12-5	TRBJ2-1	NA	NA	CASGLGGPYNEQFF	TGTGCTAGTGGTTTAGGGGGGCCCTACAATGAGCAGTTCTTC
TRBV28	TRBJ1-4	few	NA	CASIRAGDEKLFF	TGTGCCAGCATCCGGGCCGGGGACGAAAAACTGTTTTTT
TRBV2	TRBJ2-6	NA	NA	CASSEEQGLANVLTF	TGTGCCAGCAGTGAAGAACAGGGCTTGGCCAACGTCCTGACTTTC
TRBV19	TRBJ2-5	NA	NA	CASSIAVGTAGQETQYF	TGTGCCAGTAGTATAGCGGTCGGGACGGCGGGTCAAGAGACCCAGTACTTC
TRBV4-2	TRBJ1-1	few	NA	CASSPQQTLNTEAFF	TGTGCCAGCAGCCCACAACAGACATTGAACACTGAAGCTTTCTTT
TRBV19	TRBJ1-2	few	NA	CASTPGGSVNYGYTF	TGTGCCAGTACCCCTGGCGGGAGCGTAAACTATGGCTACACCTTC
TRBV10-3	TRBJ1-2	NA	NA	CAITARRESRSNYGYTF	TGTGCCATCACCGCCCGTCGAGAGTCCCGATCTAACTATGGCTACACCTTC
TRBV5-6	TRBJ1-4	few	NA	CASSSGRREKLFF	TGTGCCAGCAGCTCGGGAAGGAGGGAAAAACTGTTTTTT
TRBV7-9	TRBJ2-3	NA	NA	CASSFVSTDTQYF	TGTGCCAGCAGCTTCGTGAGCACAGATACGCAGTATTTT
TRBV19	TRBJ2-4	NA	TRBD1	CASTDRGRGENIQYF	TGTGCCAGTACAGACAGGGGGCGCGGGGAAAACATTCAGTACTTC
TRBV28	TRBJ2-1	NA	TRBD1	CASSFKQGRELSNEQFF	TGTGCCAGCAGTTTCAAACAGGGGAGAGAATTAAGTAATGAGCAGTTCTTC
TRBV5-6	TRBJ1-2	NA	TRBD1	CASSPGDRGNYGYTF	TGTGCCAGCAGCCCGGGGGACAGGGGGAACTATGGCTACACCTTC
TRBV5-1	TRBJ2-3	NA	NA	CASSSNRGGQDTQYF	TGCGCCAGCAGCTCCAACCGGGGTGGGCAAGATACGCAGTATTTT
TRBV27	TRBJ1-4	few	TRBD1	CASSFTGDEKLFF	TGTGCCAGCAGTTTTACAGGGGATGAAAAACTGTTTTTT
TRBV15	TRBJ2-1	NA	NA	CATSRARDISYNEQFF	TGTGCCACCAGCAGAGCCCGGGACATATCATACAATGAGCAGTTCTTC
TRBV5-6	TRBJ2-5	NA	NA	CASSSRSGETQYF	TGTGCCAGCAGCTCCCGCTCGGGGGAGACCCAGTACTTC
TRBV10-3	TRBJ2-3	NA	TRBD1	CANRDSNADTQYF	TGTGCCAACCGGGACAGCAACGCAGATACGCAGTATTTT
TRBV5-6	TRBJ1-5	once	TRBD1	CASSLSGQPNQPQHF	TGTGCCAGCAGCTTGTCGGGACAGCCAAATCAGCCCCAGCATTTT